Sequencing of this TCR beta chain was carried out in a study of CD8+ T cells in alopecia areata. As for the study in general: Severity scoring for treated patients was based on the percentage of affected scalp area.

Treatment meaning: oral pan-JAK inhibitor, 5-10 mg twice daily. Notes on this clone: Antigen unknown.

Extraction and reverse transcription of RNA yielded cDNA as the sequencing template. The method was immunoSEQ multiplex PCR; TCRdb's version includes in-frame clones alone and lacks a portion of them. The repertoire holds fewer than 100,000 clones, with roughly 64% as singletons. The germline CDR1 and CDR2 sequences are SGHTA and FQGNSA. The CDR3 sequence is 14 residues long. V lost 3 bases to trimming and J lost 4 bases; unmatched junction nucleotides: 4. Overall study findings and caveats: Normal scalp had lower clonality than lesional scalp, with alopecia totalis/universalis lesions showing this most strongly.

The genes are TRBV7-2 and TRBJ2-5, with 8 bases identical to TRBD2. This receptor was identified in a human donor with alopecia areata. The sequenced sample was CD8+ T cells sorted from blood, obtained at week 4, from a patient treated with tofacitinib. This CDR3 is CASSFILAGETQYF. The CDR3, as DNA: TGTGCCAGCAGCTTTATCCTAGCGGGAGAGACCCAGTACTTC. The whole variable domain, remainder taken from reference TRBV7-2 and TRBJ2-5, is GAGVSQSPSNKVTEKGKDVELRCDPISGHTALYWYRQSLGQGLEFLIYFQGNSAPDKSGLPSDRFSAERTGGSVSTLTIQRTQQEDSAVYLCASSFILAGETQYFGPGTRLLVL.